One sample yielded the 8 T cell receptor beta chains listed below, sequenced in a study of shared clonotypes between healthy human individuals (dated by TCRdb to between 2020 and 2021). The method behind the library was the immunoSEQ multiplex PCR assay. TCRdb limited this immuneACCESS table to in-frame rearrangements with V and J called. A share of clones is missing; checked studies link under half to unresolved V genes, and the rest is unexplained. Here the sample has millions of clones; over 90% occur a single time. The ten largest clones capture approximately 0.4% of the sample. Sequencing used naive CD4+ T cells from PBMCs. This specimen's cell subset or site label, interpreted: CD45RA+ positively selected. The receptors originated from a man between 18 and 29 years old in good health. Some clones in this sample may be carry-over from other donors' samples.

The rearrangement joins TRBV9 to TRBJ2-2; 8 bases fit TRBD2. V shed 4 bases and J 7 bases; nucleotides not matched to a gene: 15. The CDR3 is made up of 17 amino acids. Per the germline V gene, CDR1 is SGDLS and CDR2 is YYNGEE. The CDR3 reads CASSPSAGLVRDGELFF. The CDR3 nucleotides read TGTGCCAGCAGCCCTTCGGCGGGACTAGTTCGCGACGGGGAGCTGTTTTTT.

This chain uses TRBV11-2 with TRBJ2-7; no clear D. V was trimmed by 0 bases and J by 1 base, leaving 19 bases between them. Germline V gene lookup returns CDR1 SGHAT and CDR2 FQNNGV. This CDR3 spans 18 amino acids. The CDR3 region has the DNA TGTGCCAGCAGCTTAGATTCGTGGTTCAGAATGGGATCCTACGAGCAGTACTTC. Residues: CASSLDSWFRMGSYEQYF.

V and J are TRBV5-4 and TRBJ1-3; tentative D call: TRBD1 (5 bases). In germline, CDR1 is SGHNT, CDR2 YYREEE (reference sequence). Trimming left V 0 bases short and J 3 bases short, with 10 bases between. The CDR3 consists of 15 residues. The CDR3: CASSLARDGGNTIYF. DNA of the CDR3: TGTGCCAGCAGCTTGGCCCGGGACGGTGGAAACACCATATATTTT.

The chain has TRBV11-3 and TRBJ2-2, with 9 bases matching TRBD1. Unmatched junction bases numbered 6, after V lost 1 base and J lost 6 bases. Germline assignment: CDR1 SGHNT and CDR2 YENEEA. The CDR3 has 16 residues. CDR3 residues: CASSLGTGTGPGELFF. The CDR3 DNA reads TGTGCCAGCAGCTTAGGAACCGGGACAGGGCCCGGGGAGCTGTTTTTT.

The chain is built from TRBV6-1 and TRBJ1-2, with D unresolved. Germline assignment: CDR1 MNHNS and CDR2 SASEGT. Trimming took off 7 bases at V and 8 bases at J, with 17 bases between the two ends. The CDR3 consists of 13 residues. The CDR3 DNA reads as TGTGCCAGCACCACGACGGAGGGATCGGGCTACACCTTC. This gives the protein CASTTTEGSGYTF.

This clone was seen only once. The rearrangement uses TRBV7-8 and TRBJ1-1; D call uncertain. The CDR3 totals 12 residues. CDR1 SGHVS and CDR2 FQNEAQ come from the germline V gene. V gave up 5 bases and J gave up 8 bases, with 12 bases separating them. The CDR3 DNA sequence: TGTGCCAGCAGCAATCCGGGGAGAGAAGCTTTCTTT. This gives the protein CASSNPGREAFF.

The CDR3 is CASSLVTFGQGHGYTF. The DNA for the CDR3 is TGTGCCAGCAGTTTAGTTACGTTTGGGCAGGGCCACGGCTACACCTTC. The V gene is TRBV28, the J gene TRBJ1-2; TRBD1 might be the D (5 bases). The CDR3 spans 16 residues. Trimming removed 2 bases at V and 8 bases at J, with 21 bases between. Germline-derived CDR1 and CDR2 are MDHEN and SYDVKM.

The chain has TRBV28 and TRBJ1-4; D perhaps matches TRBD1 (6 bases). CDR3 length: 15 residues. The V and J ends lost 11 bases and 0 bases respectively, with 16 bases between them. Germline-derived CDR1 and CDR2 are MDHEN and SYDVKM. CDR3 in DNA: TGTGCCGCACACGGGGGCAGTGCAACTAATGAAAAACTGTTTTTT. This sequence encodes CAAHGGSATNEKLFF.